This passage covers 12 T cell receptor beta chains from one sample sequenced in a study of blood T cell repertoires in COVID-19. Some clones are missing from TCRdb's copy, which holds only in-frame ones; the method was immunoSEQ multiplex PCR. The sample carries tens of thousands of clones, 82% recorded once. Sample: peripheral blood. The receptors come from a woman older than 75 with acute or convalescent COVID-19.

The V and J genes are TRBV3-1 (or the pseudogene TRBV3-2) and TRBJ2-7; perhaps TRBD1 as D (5 bases). V lost 1 base and J lost 5, with 12 bases in between. CDR3 length: 14 amino acids. The germline gives CDR1 LGHDT, CDR2 YNNKEL (reference sequence). The CDR3 loop reads CASSQGRQFDEQYF. CDR3 sequence (DNA): TGTGCCAGCAGCCAAGGTCGACAGTTCGACGAGCAGTACTTC.

The chain is built from TRBV5-1 and TRBJ2-7; 9 bases are a match to TRBD1. V dropped 7 bases and J dropped 5; count of bases not matched to a gene: 13. The CDR3 loop spans 15 amino acids. Germline V gene sequence: CDR1 SGHRS, CDR2 YFSETQ. CDR3 sequence: CASQISGTGRNEQYF. The CDR3 bases are TGCGCCAGCCAGATTTCCGGGACAGGGCGGAACGAGCAGTACTTC.

This clone was observed a few times. One junction end disagrees with the germline gene, perhaps due to a read error. This chain links TRBV9 with TRBJ2-5; D may be TRBD1 (6 bases). CDR3 size: 13 residues. From germline, CDR1 is SGDLS and CDR2 YYNGEE. The CDR3 nucleotides are TGTGCCAGCAGCGTGCGACAGGAAGACACCCAGTACTTC. Residues: CASSVRQEDTQYF.

The chain carries TRBV29-1 and TRBJ2-5; TRBD2 is a possible D gene (7 bases). The CDR3 runs to 12 residues. The germline gives CDR1 SQVTM, CDR2 ANQGSEA. V lost 2 bases to trimming and J lost 5 bases, with 9 bases between them. CDR3 loop: CSVERGGETQYF. CDR3 DNA: TGCAGCGTTGAAAGGGGGGGGGAGACCCAGTACTTC.

This clone came up a few times. Other DNA sequences in the sample encode the same CDR3. The chain recombines TRBV18 with TRBJ2-5, with D possibly matching TRBD2 (5 bases). The CDR3 spans 11 residues. Looked up from germline, CDR1 is KGHSH and CDR2 is LQKENI. Trimming stripped 3 bases from V and 9 bases from J, with 8 bases between. The DNA for the CDR3 is TGTGCCAGCTCACCGGGAGCGGCCCAGTACTTC. Translating it yields CASSPGAAQYF.

V gene TRBV12-2 combines with J gene TRBJ1-2; no DNA check was done on the table's D call, TRBD1. TRBV12-2 is reported as a pseudogene. This CDR3 contains 14 residues. This CDR3 is CASRLAGTPGGYTF. The CDR3 DNA is TGTGCAAGTCGCTTAGCGGGGACACCCGGGGGCTACACCTTC.

The gene calls are TRBV11-2 and TRBJ1-5; possible D gene TRBD1, 6 bases. The V end was cut by 5 bases, the J end by 10 bases, with 18 bases between. From germline, CDR1 is SGHAT and CDR2 FQNNGV. The CDR3 is 14 residues long. CDR3 sequence reads: CASSHGQGLSPQHF. DNA of the CDR3: TGTGCCAGCAGCCACGGCCAGGGGTTATCTCCCCAGCATTTT.

The chain recombines TRBV28 with TRBJ1-5, with TRBD1 identical over 9 bases. After removal of 5 bases from V and 4 bases from J, the junction contained 6 bases not matched to a gene. The CDR3 contains 15 residues. CDR1 and CDR2 (germline): MDHEN, SYDVKM. CDR3 DNA: TGTGCCAGCAGTGAGACAGGGGGGCGAAATCAGCCCCAGCATTTT. Protein: CASSETGGRNQPQHF.

The V and J genes are TRBV19 and TRBJ2-1, with TRBD2 identical over 10 bases. Germline lookup yields CDR1 LNHDA and CDR2 SQIVND (reference sequence). The CDR3 is 16 amino acids. V lost 3 bases to trimming and J lost 6 bases; unmatched junction nucleotides: 8. The CDR3 DNA follows: TGTGCCAGTAGTATTGGAAAGCTAGCGGGAGTCAATGAGCAGTTCTTC. The encoded protein is CASSIGKLAGVNEQFF. The variable domain in full, completed from reference TRBV19 and TRBJ2-1, reads DGGITQSPKYLFRKEGQNVTLSCEQNLNHDAMYWYRQDPGQGLRLIYYSQIVNDFQKGDIAEGYSVSREKKESFPLTVTSAQKNPTAFYLCASSIGKLAGVNEQFFGPGTRLTVL.

V is TRBV7-9 and J is TRBJ2-2, with D possibly matching TRBD2 (5 bases). Germline lookup yields CDR1 SEHNR and CDR2 FQNEAQ (reference sequence). V gave up 8 bases and J gave up 5 bases, with 15 bases separating them. CDR3 length: 14 amino acids. Here the CDR3 reads CASLPDERTGELFF. In nucleotides, the CDR3 is TGTGCCAGCCTCCCAGATGAGCGGACCGGGGAGCTGTTTTTT.

Here the CDR3 reads CASSSPSGREGEQYF. CDR3 sequence (DNA): TGTGCCAGCAGTTCCCCCTCGGGCAGGGAAGGCGAGCAGTACTTC. J is TRBJ2-7 and V is TRBV28; possibly TRBD1 for D (5 bases). Trimming took 4 bases from V and 6 from J, leaving 19 bases between them. Germline CDR1 reads MDHEN; CDR2 reads SYDVKM. The CDR3 runs to 15 residues. Together with reference TRBV28 and TRBJ2-7, the CDR3 gives the full variable domain: DVKVTQSSRYLVKRTGEKVFLECVQDMDHENMFWYRQDPGLGLRLIYFSYDVKMKEKGDIPEGYSVSREKKERFSLILESASTNQTSMYLCASSSPSGREGEQYFGPGTRLTVT.

J is TRBJ2-2 and V is TRBV6-6; 12 nucleotides line up with TRBD2. V lost 6 bases and J lost 5; bases outside the gene matches: 7. CDR1 is MNHNY and CDR2 is SVGAGI in the germline V gene (reference sequence). The length of the CDR3 is 16 residues. The CDR3 DNA sequence: TGTGCCAGCAGAAGACTAGCGGGAGTGGATACCGGGGAGCTGTTTTTT. It yields the protein CASRRLAGVDTGELFF.